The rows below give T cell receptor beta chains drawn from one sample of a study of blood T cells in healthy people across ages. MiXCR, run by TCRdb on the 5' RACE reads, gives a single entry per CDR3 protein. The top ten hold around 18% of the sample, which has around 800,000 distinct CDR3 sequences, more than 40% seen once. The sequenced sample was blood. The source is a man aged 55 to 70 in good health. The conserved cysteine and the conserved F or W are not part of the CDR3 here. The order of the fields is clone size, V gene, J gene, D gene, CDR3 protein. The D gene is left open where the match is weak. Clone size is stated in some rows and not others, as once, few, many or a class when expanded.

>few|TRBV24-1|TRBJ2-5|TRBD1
ATSDWGQGGQETQY
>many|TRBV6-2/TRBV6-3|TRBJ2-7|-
ASSYSFRYEQY
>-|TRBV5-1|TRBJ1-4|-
ASSRVSGEKLF
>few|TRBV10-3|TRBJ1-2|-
AISDLGLGRSGYT
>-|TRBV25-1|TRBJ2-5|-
ASSITGNLETQY
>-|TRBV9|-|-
ASSVAPIGSEQY
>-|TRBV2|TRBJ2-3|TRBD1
AGRLTGGQADTQY
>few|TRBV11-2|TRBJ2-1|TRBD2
ASSLDLRLASGGRYEQF
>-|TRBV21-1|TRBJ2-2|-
ASSKFWGGPGGGELF
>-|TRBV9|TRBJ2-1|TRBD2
ASSVVFTGGEQF
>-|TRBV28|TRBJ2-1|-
ASKWFDEQF
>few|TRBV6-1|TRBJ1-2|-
ASSELGTPGNYGYT
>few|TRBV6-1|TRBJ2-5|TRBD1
ASSDYRDRAGETQY
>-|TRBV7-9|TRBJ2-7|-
ASSLLSLGGDEQY
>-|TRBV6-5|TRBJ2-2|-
ASSLTVGPNTGELF
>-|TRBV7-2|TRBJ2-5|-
ASTRGQETQY
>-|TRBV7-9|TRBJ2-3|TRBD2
ASSHSGSSTDTQY
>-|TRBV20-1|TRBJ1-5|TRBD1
SAKSPGQGNQPQH
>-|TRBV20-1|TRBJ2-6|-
SAPSGGPSGANVLT
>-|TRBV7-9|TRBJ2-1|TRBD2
ASSPTSGGDTNEQF
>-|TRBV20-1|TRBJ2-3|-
SAEEAGSTDTQY
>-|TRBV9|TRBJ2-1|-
ASSVDPTGRGNEQF
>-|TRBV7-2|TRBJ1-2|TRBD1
ASSRKLSTLLGQSDYGYT
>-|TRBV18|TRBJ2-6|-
ASSPTTGANVLT
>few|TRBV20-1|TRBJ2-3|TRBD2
SARDTLAGWADTQY
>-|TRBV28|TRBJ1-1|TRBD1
ASSPPGQGILTEAF
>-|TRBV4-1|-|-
ASSVQGPHQETQF
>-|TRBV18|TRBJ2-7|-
ASSPRQEADEQY
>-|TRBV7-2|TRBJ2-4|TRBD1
ASSLEVLGQGIAKNIQY
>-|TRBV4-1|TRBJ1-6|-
ASSQDGGGRTYNSPLH
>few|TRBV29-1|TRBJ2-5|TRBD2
SAVAGATQETQY
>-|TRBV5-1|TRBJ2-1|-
ASREGDNEQF
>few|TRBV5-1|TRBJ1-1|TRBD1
ASTLQGVMNTEAF
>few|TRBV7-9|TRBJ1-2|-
ASSPEGPLGTHIGYT
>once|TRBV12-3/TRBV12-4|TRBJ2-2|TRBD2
ASSSPTSGGHNTGELF
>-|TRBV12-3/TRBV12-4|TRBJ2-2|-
ASRKNQRTGELF
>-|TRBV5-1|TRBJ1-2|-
ASSVTGSNYGYT
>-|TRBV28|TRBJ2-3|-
ASSQGGQGMDTQY
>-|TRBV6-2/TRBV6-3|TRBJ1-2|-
ASSYVTNYGYT
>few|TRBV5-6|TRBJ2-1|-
ASSSGYWSGNEQF
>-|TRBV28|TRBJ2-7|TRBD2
ASSSRLAANYEQY
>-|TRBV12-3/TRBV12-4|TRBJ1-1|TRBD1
ASRGQERTTEAF
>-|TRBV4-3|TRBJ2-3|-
ASSFSDAAPTQY
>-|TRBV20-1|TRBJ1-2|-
SAVGPTDLYGYT
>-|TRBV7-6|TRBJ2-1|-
ASSAPSSRAKRGEQF
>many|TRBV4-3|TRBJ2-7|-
ASSQDRNSLYEQY
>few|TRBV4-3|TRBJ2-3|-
ASSRMVTDTQY
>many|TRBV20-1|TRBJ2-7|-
SARNFRASYEQY
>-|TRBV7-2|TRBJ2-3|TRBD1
ASSPGGSSSTDTQY
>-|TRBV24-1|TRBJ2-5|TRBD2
ATKASGQETQY